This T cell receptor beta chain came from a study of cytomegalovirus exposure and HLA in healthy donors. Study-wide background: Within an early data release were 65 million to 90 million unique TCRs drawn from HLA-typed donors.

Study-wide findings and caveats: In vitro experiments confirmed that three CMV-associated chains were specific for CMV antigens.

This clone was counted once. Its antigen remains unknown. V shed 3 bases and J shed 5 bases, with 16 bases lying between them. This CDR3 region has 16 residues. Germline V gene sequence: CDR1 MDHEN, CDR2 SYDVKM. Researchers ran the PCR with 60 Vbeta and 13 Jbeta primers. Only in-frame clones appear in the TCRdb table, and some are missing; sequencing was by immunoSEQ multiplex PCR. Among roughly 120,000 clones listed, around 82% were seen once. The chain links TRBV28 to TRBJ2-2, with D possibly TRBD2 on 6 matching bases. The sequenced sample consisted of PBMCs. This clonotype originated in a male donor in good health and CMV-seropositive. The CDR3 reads CASSFFIGSGTGELFF. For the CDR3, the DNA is TGTGCCAGCAGTTTTTTCATCGGGAGTGGGACCGGGGAGCTGTTTTTT.